A single T cell receptor beta chain is shown here with its context. This sample was taken from a study of shared clonotypes between healthy human individuals. DNA at about 210 ng, 25,000 to 35,000 T cell genomes, went into sorted-subset replicate PCRs. TCRdb's table, derived via immunoSEQ multiplex PCR, lists solely in-frame clones and lacks some. The data show hundreds of thousands of clones, 85% to 95% seen once. Germline V gene lookup returns CDR1 MNHNS and CDR2 SASEGT. V lost 0 bases to trimming and J lost 4 bases; unmatched junction nucleotides: 8. The CDR3 spans 17 residues. CD8 cells regarded as naive lacked CD45RO, were positively chosen for CCR7, and omitted terminally differentiated effector memory CD45RA+ cells.

The sample comprised naive CD8+ T cells sorted from blood. This TCR derives from a young woman in good health. The genes are TRBV6-1 and TRBJ1-5, with 8 bases aligning to TRBD1. The CDR3 here is CASSEARLRQGNQPQHF. CDR3 bases: TGTGCCAGCAGTGAAGCGCGTCTAAGACAGGGGAATCAGCCCCAGCATTTT.